The clone carrying this T cell receptor (beta chain) was seen more than once but under ten times. This entry is derived from a study of CD8+CD57+ T cells in acquired aplastic anemia. Patients chosen for sequencing had shown CD8+CD57+ cell expansion by flow cytometry. The V and J ends lost 3 bases and 7 bases, in that order; junction bases with no gene match: 7. The germline gives CDR1 LNHDA, CDR2 SQIVND (reference sequence). The CDR3 sequence is 15 residues long. Genomic DNA provided the template from which TCR beta VDJ and CDR3 profiles were obtained. Using its own MiXCR run on the reads, TCRdb lists one record per CDR3 protein. The table lists approximately 170,000 distinct CDR3 sequences, approximately 44% of them singletons.

This receptor was taken from a human donor with aplastic anemia. The sample was sorted CD4+, CD8+, or CD8+CD57+ T cells (not recorded which) from PBMCs. The rearrangement joins TRBV19 to TRBJ1-5; 9 bases match TRBD1. In DNA, the CDR3 is TGTGCCAGTAGTATCCTCGGACAGGGGAGCCAGCCCCAGCATTTT. Its protein product is CASSILGQGSQPQHF.